The 6 T cell receptor beta chains presented below share a single source sample, sequenced in a study of blood T cell repertoires in COVID-19. TCRdb keeps only in-frame clones here, not all; method: immunoSEQ multiplex PCR. The sample holds around 270,000 clones, about 85% seen once. Sequenced: peripheral blood. The receptors were gathered from a human donor with COVID-19, enrolled during active disease. The donor label of this sample is uncertain.

The V call is TRBV21-1, the J call TRBJ2-3; no DNA check was done on the table's D call, TRBD2. TRBV21-1 is a listed pseudogene. CDR3 length equals 17 residues. The DNA for the CDR3 is TGTGCCAGCAGCACCACGCTAGCGGGAGAAGGCACAGATACGCAGTATTTT. Translating it yields CASSTTLAGEGTDTQYF.

The chain links TRBV28 to TRBJ1-1; D is undetermined. The V gene's germline CDR1 is MDHEN and CDR2 SYDVKM. Trimming removed 10 bases at V and 4 bases at J, with 13 bases between. CDR3 length equals 12 residues. The CDR3 loop is CATRSGGTEAFF. The CDR3 DNA reads TGTGCCACCCGTTCAGGAGGCACTGAAGCTTTCTTT.

The chain employs TRBV6-6 and TRBJ1-1, with a possible D match to TRBD1 (6 bases). Germline V gives CDR1 MNHNY, CDR2 SVGAGI (reference sequence). Trimming left V 6 bases short and J 1 base short, with 12 bases between. This CDR3 is built from 14 residues. CDR3 residues: CASSPPTGNTEAFF. The CDR3, as DNA: TGTGCCAGCAGCCCCCCGACAGGGAACACTGAAGCTTTCTTT.

V and J are TRBV6-6 and TRBJ1-5; the match to TRBD1 covers 9 bases. J was trimmed by 3 bases and V by 8 bases; bases with no gene match: 8. The CDR3 is 15 amino acids. Germline V gene data show CDR1 as MNHNY and CDR2 as SVGAGI (reference sequence). The DNA for the CDR3 is TGTGCCAGCCGACCGGGACAGGGCTTCAATCAGCCCCAGCATTTT. This translates into CASRPGQGFNQPQHF.

Concerning this clone: The germline gene is not matched at one end of the junction; a read error may be the cause. The chain is built from TRBV4-3 and TRBJ1-1; D gene uncertain. This CDR3 is 12 amino acids long. In germline, CDR1 is LGHNA, CDR2 YSLEER. CDR3 sequence: CASSQRGGQRDF. CDR3 bases: TGCGCCAGCAGCCAACGCGGAGGCCAGAGAGACTTT.

The chain is built from TRBV30 and TRBJ1-1; no reliable D call. Germline assignment: CDR1 GTSNPN and CDR2 SVGIG (reference sequence). The CDR3 extends over 14 amino acids. Trimming took off 3 bases at V and 5 bases at J, with 16 bases between the two ends. For the CDR3, the DNA is TGTGCCTGGAGCGTTCTTTTACTGAGGACTGAAGCTTTCTTT. Its translation: CAWSVLLLRTEAFF.